This is a list of T cell receptor beta chains from one sample in a study of T cell changes during pregnancy in multiple sclerosis. Libraries were prepared by immunoSEQ multiplex PCR; TCRdb keeps only in-frame clonotypes and omits some of them. The sample lists some 83,000 clones; approximately 90% were seen once. The source was PBMCs, collected in the first trimester of pregnancy. Receptors originate from a female donor in good health, serving as a control in a pregnancy study. Some clones in this sample may be carry-over from other donors' samples. CDR3s include the opening cysteine and the closing phenylalanine or tryptophan. Fields, in order: clone size, CDR3 length, V gene, J gene, D gene, CDR3 protein, CDR3 DNA. A D gene is named only where the DNA matches it firmly. Where a row states a size, it is once, few, many or the class of an expanded clone; other rows omit it.

-,15,TRBV7-2,TRBJ2-5,TRBD2,CASSPTSGRLETQYF,TGTGCCAGCAGCCCCACTAGCGGGAGGCTCGAGACCCAGTACTTC
-,14,TRBV7-2,TRBJ2-5,TRBD2,CASSLRTSQETQYF,TGTGCCAGCAGCCTACGGACTAGCCAAGAGACCCAGTACTTC
many,11,TRBV2,TRBJ2-7,-,CASRSHYEQYF,TGTGCCAGCAGGTCCCACTACGAGCAGTACTTC
-,13,TRBV15,TRBJ1-5,-,CATSRDTVQPQHF,TGTGCCACCAGCAGGGATACAGTTCAGCCCCAGCATTTT
-,15,TRBV9,TRBJ1-1,TRBD1,CASSATGGVNTEAFF,TGTGCCAGCAGCGCCACAGGGGGCGTGAACACTGAAGCTTTCTTT
-,15,TRBV28,TRBJ2-1,TRBD2,CASSLGLAGDREQFF,TGTGCCAGCAGTTTGGGGCTAGCGGGAGATCGTGAGCAGTTCTTC
-,16,TRBV11-2,TRBJ1-2,TRBD1,CASSLRSGRGNYGYTF,TGTGCCAGCAGCTTAAGGAGTGGCAGGGGGAACTATGGCTACACCTTC
-,13,TRBV5-3,TRBJ1-2,-,CARSLEGQGGYTF,TGTGCCAGAAGCTTGGAGGGGCAGGGAGGCTACACCTTC
-,13,TRBV6-1,TRBJ1-2,-,CASSRGRRYGYTF,TGTGCCAGCAGTCGAGGGCGGAGGTATGGCTACACCTTC
-,13,TRBV19,TRBJ1-1,TRBD1,CASSGLPGQGSFF,TGTGCCAGTAGTGGACTACCGGGACAGGGCTCTTTCTTT
-,16,TRBV7-2,TRBJ1-2,TRBD1,CASSSHTQVTGGGYTF,TGTGCCAGCAGCTCCCACACACAAGTGACAGGGGGCGGCTACACCTTC
-,15,TRBV4-3,TRBJ2-7,TRBD2,CASSQGTSARYEQYF,TGCGCCAGCAGCCAAGGGACTAGCGCTCGCTACGAGCAGTACTTC
-,13,TRBV5-1,TRBJ1-2,TRBD1,CASSWDRAYGYTF,TGCGCCAGCAGCTGGGACAGAGCCTATGGCTACACCTTC
-,12,TRBV9,TRBJ1-5,TRBD1,CASSAGGQPQHF,TGTGCCAGCAGCGCAGGGGGGCAGCCCCAGCATTTT
-,13,TRBV19,TRBJ2-2,TRBD1,CASTSRDRGGLFF,TGTGCCAGTACGTCCCGGGACAGGGGAGGACTGTTTTTT
-,16,TRBV28,TRBJ2-6,TRBD1,CASSPQGAPGANVLTF,TGTGCCAGCAGTCCTCAGGGGGCTCCCGGGGCCAACGTCCTGACTTTC
-,16,TRBV12-2,TRBJ2-1,-,CASRLGQLTSYSEQFF,TGTGCAAGTCGCTTAGGACAACTGACTAGTTACAGTGAGCAGTTCTTC
-,14,TRBV5-1,TRBJ2-5,TRBD2,CASSLEPGGETQYF,TGCGCCAGCAGCTTGGAGCCGGGAGGAGAGACCCAGTACTTC
-,15,TRBV6-6,TRBJ1-1,-,CASSPTGHGNTEAFF,TGTGCCAGCAGTCCAACGGGACACGGGAACACTGAAGCTTTCTTT
-,16,TRBV4-3,TRBJ1-6,-,CASSQEYWQNNSPLHF,TGCGCCAGCAGCCAAGAATATTGGCAGAATAATTCACCCCTCCACTTT
once,14,TRBV18,TRBJ2-5,-,CASSPAAGGETQYF,TGTGCCAGCTCACCAGCGGCTGGGGGGGAGACCCAGTACTTC
-,17,TRBV7-2,TRBJ1-2,TRBD1,CASSPLVTGGGSWGYTF,TGTGCCAGCAGCCCGCTCGTGACAGGGGGTGGGTCGTGGGGCTACACCTTC
-,13,TRBV27,TRBJ2-7,-,CASRRVDSYEQYF,TGTGCCAGCAGACGGGTGGATTCCTACGAGCAGTACTTC
-,15,TRBV10-1,TRBJ2-3,-,CASSLGGRGADTQYF,TGCGCCAGTTCTCTTGGTGGCAGGGGTGCAGATACGCAGTATTTT
once,16,TRBV7-2,TRBJ2-1,TRBD2,CASSGQSTSGSSEQFF,TGTGCCAGCAGCGGACAATCGACTAGCGGGAGTAGTGAGCAGTTCTTC
-,14,TRBV19,TRBJ2-5,TRBD2,CASSIGLAQETQYF,TGTGCCAGTAGTATCGGACTAGCCCAAGAGACCCAGTACTTC
-,16,TRBV19,TRBJ1-6,TRBD1,CASSIGDRGQSSPLHF,TGTGCCAGTAGTATAGGTGACAGGGGGCAGAGTTCGCCCCTCCACTTT
-,19,TRBV7-9,TRBJ2-6,TRBD2,CASSLTGTSGPQGANVLTF,TGTGCCAGCAGCCTCACCGGGACTAGCGGCCCTCAGGGGGCCAACGTCCTGACTTTC
-,15,TRBV7-9,TRBJ1-4,-,CASSLLTEGPEKLFF,TGTGCCAGCAGCTTACTTACGGAGGGGCCTGAAAAACTGTTTTTT
-,12,TRBV28,TRBJ1-1,-,CASSGPNTEAFF,TGTGCCAGCAGTGGCCCGAACACTGAAGCTTTCTTT
-,17,TRBV19,TRBJ2-1,TRBD2,CASSQLAGGVGYNEQFF,TGTGCCAGTAGTCAACTAGCGGGAGGAGTAGGGTACAATGAGCAGTTCTTC
-,14,TRBV28,TRBJ1-5,-,CASLWGGRNQPQHF,TGTGCCAGTCTTTGGGGGGGCCGGAATCAGCCCCAGCATTTT
-,14,TRBV5-4,TRBJ1-1,-,CASSSSGFDTEAFF,TGTGCCAGCAGCTCATCAGGGTTTGACACTGAAGCTTTCTTT